These 28 T cell receptor beta chains came from one sample sequenced in a study of blood T cell repertoires in COVID-19. TCRdb keeps only in-frame clones here, not all; method: immunoSEQ multiplex PCR. The profile shows 130,000 or so clones, roughly 80% of them singletons. Sequenced material: peripheral blood. These receptors originate from a woman aged 60 to 75 with acute or convalescent COVID-19.

V and J are TRBV5-6 and TRBJ1-2; TRBD1 aligns across 7 bases. V lost 2 bases and J lost 8; bases outside the gene matches: 6. The germline V gene encodes CDR1 SGHDT and CDR2 YYEEEE. This CDR3 comprises 13 residues. DNA of the CDR3: TGTGCCAGCAGCTTTGGGGGGACAGAAGGCTACACCTTC. Its protein is CASSFGGTEGYTF.

This clone was seen once. The chain employs TRBV2 and TRBJ2-5, with 7 bases fitting TRBD1. The length of the CDR3 is 14 residues. V lost 5 bases and J lost 1; bases outside the gene matches: 4. The germline V gene encodes CDR1 SNHLY and CDR2 FYNNEI. The CDR3 bases are TGTGCCAGCAGTCGACAGGGCCGCCAAGAGACCCAGTACTTC. Protein sequence: CASSRQGRQETQYF.

The V and J genes are TRBV7-9 and TRBJ1-1, with TRBD1 identical over 8 bases. CDR1 and CDR2 from the germline V gene are SEHNR and FQNEAQ (reference sequence). Unmatched junction bases numbered 6, after V lost 1 base and J lost 2 bases. The CDR3 has 16 amino acids. CDR3 loop: CASSLGQGAINTEAFF. CDR3 coding DNA: TGTGCCAGCAGCTTAGGGCAGGGGGCTATCAACACTGAAGCTTTCTTT.

A single count supports this clone. The CDR3 reads CASSQPFNTDRGYTF. The CDR3 DNA follows: TGTGCCAGCAGCCAACCCTTCAATACAGACCGGGGCTACACCTTC. This rearrangement joins TRBV3-1 (or the pseudogene TRBV3-2) to TRBJ1-2; no reliable D call. Trimming removed 2 bases from V and 8 bases from J, with 18 bases in between. CDR3 length: 15 amino acids. Germline-derived CDR1 and CDR2 are LGHDT and YNNKEL (reference sequence).

This clone was counted a single time. The rearrangement uses TRBV19 and TRBJ1-4, with 9 bases aligning to TRBD1. Trimming cost V 6 bases and J 8 bases; bases outside gene matches: 19. Looked up from germline, CDR1 is LNHDA and CDR2 is SQIVND (reference sequence). The CDR3 sequence is 18 residues long. In DNA form, the CDR3 reads TGTGCCAGTAGAAGTGGGGCTCGTTCCGGGACAGGGCTCGAAAAACTGTTTTTT. Residues: CASRSGARSGTGLEKLFF.

The chain recombines TRBV2 with TRBJ2-5; D not certain. Per the germline V gene, CDR1 is SNHLY and CDR2 is FYNNEI. The CDR3 length is 13 residues. The V end lost 3 bases, the J end lost 2 bases, and 7 bases lay between the germline ends. The CDR3 DNA follows: TGTGCCAGCAGTGACACTATTCAAGAGACCCAGTACTTC. It specifies CASSDTIQETQYF.

The chain couples TRBV24-1 to TRBJ2-3; D gene ambiguous. CDR3 length equals 14 residues. CDR1 and CDR2 from the germline V gene are KGHDR and SFDVKD. With 4 bases removed from V and 5 bases from J, the gap between germline ends came to 12 bases. CDR3 DNA sequence: TGTGCCACCAGTGACCGACTGCCTGGAGATACGCAGTATTTT. Protein product: CATSDRLPGDTQYF.

The genes are TRBV7-8 and TRBJ2-7; possible D gene TRBD2, 6 bases. This CDR3 has 14 residues. Between the trimmed V and J ends, which lost 5 bases and 4 bases, there was a span of 15 bases. Germline CDR1 reads SGHVS; CDR2 reads FQNEAQ. The DNA of the CDR3 is TGTGCCAGCAGCCGGGGAAGCGGGCCTTACGAGCAGTACGTC. It encodes CASSRGSGPYEQYV.

This rearrangement joins TRBV5-4 to TRBJ1-2; D is perhaps TRBD1 (5 bases). The V and J ends lost 4 bases and 4 bases respectively, with 14 bases between them. The CDR3 has 14 amino acids. Germline assignment: CDR1 SGHNT and CDR2 YYREEE (reference sequence). The CDR3 DNA reads as TGTGCCAGCAGCACCCGCGGGGCTGCCTATGGCTACACCTTC. Protein: CASSTRGAAYGYTF.

V and J are TRBV6-1 and TRBJ1-2, with D possibly being TRBD1 (5 bases). The V gene's germline CDR1 is MNHNS and CDR2 SASEGT. V was trimmed by 0 bases and J by 8 bases, leaving 16 bases between them. There are 15 residues in the CDR3. CDR3 coding DNA: TGTGCCAGCAGTGAAGCGAGTGTTGGAGGGGAGGGCTACACCTTC. It is translated as CASSEASVGGEGYTF.

The chain links TRBV5-1 to TRBJ2-1; 11 bases are a match to TRBD2. V lost 3 bases and J lost 3; bases outside the gene matches: 2. CDR1 SGHRS and CDR2 YFSETQ come from the germline V gene. This CDR3 is 15 amino acids long. CDR3 DNA sequence: TGCGCCAGCAGCTCGCTAGCGGGGGGCTACAATGAGCAGTTCTTC. It translates to CASSSLAGGYNEQFF. The variable domain in full, completed from reference TRBV5-1 and TRBJ2-1, reads KAGVTQTPRYLIKTRGQQVTLSCSPISGHRSVSWYQQTPGQGLQFLFEYFSETQRNKGNFPGRFSGRQFSNSRSEMNVSTLELGDSALYLCASSSLAGGYNEQFFGPGTRLTVL.

The V and J genes are TRBV5-1 and TRBJ2-5; 14 bases fit TRBD2. After removal of 4 bases from V and 5 bases from J, the junction contained 4 bases not matched to a gene. The CDR3 covers 15 residues. Per the germline V gene, CDR1 is SGHRS and CDR2 is YFSETQ. The CDR3 reads CASSPGLAGGETQYF. Written as DNA, the CDR3 is TGCGCCAGCAGCCCCGGACTAGCGGGAGGTGAGACCCAGTACTTC.

The rearrangement links TRBV7-2 to TRBJ1-5; D remains ambiguous. The CDR3 is 13 residues long. CDR1 SGHTA and CDR2 FQGNSA come from the germline V gene. Deletions cut 3 bases from V and 2 bases from J, with 5 bases between. The CDR3 DNA follows: TGTGCCAGCAGCTTCCCTGGCAATCAGCCCCAGCATTTT. Encoded protein: CASSFPGNQPQHF.

The CDR3 sequence is CASSPAQGATGELFF. CDR3 nucleotide sequence: TGTGCCAGCTCACCCGCCCAGGGGGCCACCGGGGAGCTGTTTTTT. The V gene is TRBV18, the J gene TRBJ2-2; 8 bases are shared with TRBD1. V was clipped by 3 bases and J by 4 bases; unmatched bases: 4. Germline V gene sequence: CDR1 KGHSH, CDR2 LQKENI. The length of the CDR3 is 15 residues.

This sequence joins TRBV19 and TRBJ1-3, with TRBD1 matching over 8 bases. This CDR3 has 16 amino acids. CDR1 is LNHDA, CDR2 SQIVND, per germline (reference sequence). J lost 0 bases, V lost 8 bases, and 9 bases had no gene match. The CDR3 sequence: CASRPGQADSGNTIYF. CDR3 bases: TGTGCCAGTCGACCGGGACAGGCCGACTCTGGAAACACCATATATTTT.

This clone was picked up one time. This chain connects TRBV6-5 to TRBJ2-7; D is undetermined. Trimming took off 2 bases at V and 5 bases at J, with 10 bases between the two ends. Germline CDR1 and CDR2: MNHEY and SVGAGI. This CDR3 has 13 amino acids. CDR3: CASSYGSRNEQYF. The DNA for the CDR3 is TGTGCCAGCAGTTACGGCAGTCGAAACGAGCAGTACTTC.

This clone was seen only a few times. This rearrangement joins TRBV6-4 to TRBJ1-3; D is unresolved. This CDR3 region has 18 residues. The germline gives CDR1 MRHNA, CDR2 SNTAGT. Trimming removed 3 bases from V and 1 base from J, with 19 bases in between. The CDR3 DNA follows: TGTGCCAGCAGTGATCCGGGGAGGAGGTATCATTCTGGAAACACCATATATTTT. Encoded protein: CASSDPGRRYHSGNTIYF.

This clone was detected many times. This chain joins TRBV7-9 and TRBJ2-1; 7 bases fit TRBD1. The germline V gene has CDR1 SEHNR and CDR2 FQNEAQ (reference sequence). This CDR3 region has 14 residues. The trim removed 4 bases at V and 5 bases at J, leaving 5 bases unmatched. CDR3 DNA: TGTGCCAGCAGCTACGACAGGGCCGACAATGAGCAGTTCTTC. It is translated as CASSYDRADNEQFF.

The J gene is TRBJ1-4, the V gene TRBV5-1; maybe TRBD1 (6 bases). Trimming shortened V by 4 bases and J by 4 bases, and 11 bases separated the two germline ends. Germline values: CDR1 SGHRS, CDR2 YFSETQ. The length of the CDR3 is 14 residues. CDR3 region: CASSPQGVNEKLFF. The CDR3 DNA follows: TGCGCCAGCAGCCCACAGGGTGTTAATGAAAAACTGTTTTTT.

The rearrangement uses TRBV6-5 and TRBJ1-1; D is possibly TRBD1 (6 bases). V gave up 5 bases and J gave up 3 bases, with 10 bases separating them. CDR1 is MNHEY, CDR2 SVGAGI, per germline. The CDR3 is made up of 13 amino acids. The CDR3 reads CASSPDRYTEAFF. The CDR3 DNA is TGTGCCAGCAGTCCCGACAGGTACACTGAAGCTTTCTTT.

This chain uses TRBV7-9 with TRBJ1-4; D might be TRBD1 (6 bases). CDR1 is SEHNR and CDR2 is FQNEAQ in the germline V gene (reference sequence). CDR3 length equals 13 residues. V lost 6 bases to trimming and J lost 4 bases, with 9 bases between them. The CDR3 here is CASRTGLNEKLFF. The CDR3 bases are TGTGCCAGCAGGACAGGACTTAATGAAAAACTGTTTTTT.

The chain uses TRBV5-5 and TRBJ1-5, with D uncertain. Germline CDR1 SGHKS, CDR2 YYEKEE (reference sequence). CDR3 size: 15 residues. Deletions cut 1 base from V and 0 bases from J, with 8 bases between. The CDR3 loop reads CASSLTGTSNQPQHF. CDR3 in DNA: TGTGCCAGCAGCTTGACTGGTACTAGCAATCAGCCCCAGCATTTT.

The chain employs TRBV2 and TRBJ1-2, with D unclear. With 6 bases removed from V and 3 bases from J, the gap between germline ends came to 5 bases. There are 11 residues in the CDR3. The germline gives CDR1 SNHLY, CDR2 FYNNEI. The CDR3 nucleotides read TGTGCCAGCAGGGAGGACTATGGCTACACCTTC. This codes for CASREDYGYTF. The variable domain in full, with the rest retrieved from reference TRBV2 and TRBJ1-2, is EPEVTQTPSHQVTQMGQEVILRCVPISNHLYFYWYRQILGQKVEFLVSFYNNEISEKSEIFDDQFSVERPDGSNFTLKIRSTKLEDSAMYFCASREDYGYTFGSGTRLTVV.

The V gene is TRBV24-1, the J gene TRBJ1-2; D not resolved. The germline V gene has CDR1 KGHDR and CDR2 SFDVKD. V lost 3 bases and J lost 10, with 8 bases in between. The CDR3 has 11 residues. CDR3 DNA: TGTGCCACCAGTGATGCTAGGATCTACACCTTC. This sequence encodes CATSDARIYTF.

The CDR3 DNA reads as TGTGCCAGCAGTTACCTCACAGGGTGGAACTATGGCTACACCTTC. It codes for CASSYLTGWNYGYTF. V gene TRBV6-2 or TRBV6-3 combines with J gene TRBJ1-2; the D gene is possibly TRBD1 (6 bases). CDR1 and CDR2 (germline): MNHEY, SVGEGT. CDR3 size: 15 residues. Trimming removed 2 bases from V and 2 bases from J, with 12 bases in between.

The chain combines TRBV18 with TRBJ1-1; D perhaps matches TRBD1 (5 bases). CDR1 is KGHSH and CDR2 is LQKENI in the germline V gene. V shed 5 bases and J shed 3 bases, with 10 bases lying between them. This CDR3 contains 13 residues. CDR3 in DNA: TGTGCCAGCTCATCAGGGTTGGACACTGAAGCTTTCTTT. As protein: CASSSGLDTEAFF.

This sequence joins TRBV5-1 and TRBJ1-2, with 12 bases lining up with TRBD1. This CDR3 spans 15 amino acids. CDR1 is SGHRS, CDR2 YFSETQ, per germline. The junction had 6 bases not matched to a gene; V was cut back by 4 bases and J by 5 bases. CDR3 coding DNA: TGCGCCAGCAGCCCCGGGACAGGGGGCGGGTATGGCTACACCTTC. Protein: CASSPGTGGGYGYTF.

CDR3 coding DNA: TGTGCCAGCAGCTTCAGACAGGGGAGGGCAGATACGCAGTATTTT. It translates to CASSFRQGRADTQYF. The V and J genes are TRBV3-1 (or the pseudogene TRBV3-2) and TRBJ2-3; TRBD1 might be the D (8 bases). CDR1 and CDR2 from the germline V gene are LGHDT and YNNKEL (reference sequence). Trimming pared 5 bases from V and 4 bases from J, leaving 16 bases between. CDR3 length: 15 residues.